Listed below are T cell receptor beta chains from one sample, sequenced in a study of technical replicates of blood from a few donors. Generated by immunoSEQ multiplex PCR, the TCRdb table keeps only in-frame clones and is missing some. The sample records 85,000 to 100,000 clones, approximately 94% being singletons. The specimen was T cells isolated from PBMCs. These receptors were collected from a human donor in good health. Each CDR3 is given with its conserved first and last residue. The D gene is left open where the match is weak. Expanded clones are given a class, and other clones once, few, many or no size at all.

v_gene: TRBV6-5; len: 14; j_gene: TRBJ2-3; d_gene: -; abundance: -; CDR3nt: TGTGCCACCACTGTGCGGGGTCTTACAGATACGCAGTATTTT; CDR3aa: CATTVRGLTDTQYF
v_gene: TRBV10-2; len: 18; j_gene: TRBJ2-3; d_gene: -; abundance: -; CDR3nt: TGCGCCAGCAGTGAGTGGGAGGGACAGGTGATTCTTCCAGATACGCAGTATTTT; CDR3aa: CASSEWEGQVILPDTQYF
v_gene: TRBV4-1; len: 15; j_gene: TRBJ1-2; d_gene: -; abundance: -; CDR3nt: TGCGCCAGCAGCCAAGAAGGTCAGGGGTCCTATGGCTACACCTTC; CDR3aa: CASSQEGQGSYGYTF
v_gene: TRBV5-4; len: 15; j_gene: TRBJ2-2; d_gene: TRBD2; abundance: -; CDR3nt: TGTGCCAGCAGCCCCGGACTAGTGGGGTCCGGGGAGCTGTTTTTT; CDR3aa: CASSPGLVGSGELFF
v_gene: TRBV27; len: 23; j_gene: TRBJ2-3; d_gene: TRBD1; abundance: -; CDR3nt: TGTGCCAGCAGTTTAGCCCTCCCGACAGGGGGCTGGAGGTGGGAGGAAGGTGAAGATACGCAGTATTTT; CDR3aa: CASSLALPTGGWRWEEGEDTQYF
v_gene: TRBV5-1; len: 15; j_gene: TRBJ2-7; d_gene: -; abundance: -; CDR3nt: TGCGCCAGCAGCTTGGGCCCGGGGATCACCCACGAGCAGTACTTC; CDR3aa: CASSLGPGITHEQYF
v_gene: TRBV28; len: 17; j_gene: TRBJ2-1; d_gene: TRBD2; abundance: -; CDR3nt: TGTGCCAGCAGTCCACGACCCGGACTAGCGGTGTACAATGAGCAGTTCTTC; CDR3aa: CASSPRPGLAVYNEQFF
v_gene: TRBV6-1; len: 15; j_gene: TRBJ2-7; d_gene: TRBD2; abundance: once; CDR3nt: TGTGCCAGCAGTGACCTAGCGGGTGTACCATACGAGCAGTACTTC; CDR3aa: CASSDLAGVPYEQYF
v_gene: TRBV5-1; len: 18; j_gene: TRBJ2-5; d_gene: -; abundance: -; CDR3nt: TGCGCCAGCAGCCCCGTAGGGGGTAGAAGGGATTTTGTAGAGACCCAGTACTTC; CDR3aa: CASSPVGGRRDFVETQYF
v_gene: TRBV30; len: 13; j_gene: TRBJ2-7; d_gene: TRBD1; abundance: -; CDR3nt: TGTGCCTGGAAGGGGGCCAACCCCTACGAGCAGTACTTC; CDR3aa: CAWKGANPYEQYF
v_gene: TRBV10-2; len: 14; j_gene: TRBJ1-2; d_gene: TRBD1; abundance: -; CDR3nt: TGCGCCAGCAGGGGGACAGGGGGCAACTATGGCTACACCTTC; CDR3aa: CASRGTGGNYGYTF
v_gene: TRBV18; len: 13; j_gene: TRBJ1-2; d_gene: TRBD1; abundance: -; CDR3nt: TGTGCCAGCTCTCCACAGGGGGACTATGGCTACACCTTC; CDR3aa: CASSPQGDYGYTF
v_gene: TRBV6-5; len: 13; j_gene: TRBJ2-7; d_gene: -; abundance: -; CDR3nt: TGTGCCAGCAGTTACTCGCCTAGTGGCGAGCAGTACTTC; CDR3aa: CASSYSPSGEQYF
v_gene: TRBV27; len: 14; j_gene: TRBJ1-6; d_gene: TRBD1; abundance: -; CDR3nt: TGTGCCAGCAGTTGGGGACAGGGCGGTTCACCCCTCCACTTT; CDR3aa: CASSWGQGGSPLHF
v_gene: TRBV5-1; len: 14; j_gene: TRBJ1-2; d_gene: TRBD1; abundance: -; CDR3nt: TGCGCCAGCAGCTCGGACAGGGGAAGAGATGGCTACACCTTC; CDR3aa: CASSSDRGRDGYTF
v_gene: TRBV6-6; len: 13; j_gene: TRBJ1-2; d_gene: TRBD1; abundance: -; CDR3nt: TGTGCCAGCAGCGGACAGGGGAACTATGGCTACACCTTC; CDR3aa: CASSGQGNYGYTF
v_gene: TRBV29-1; len: 13; j_gene: TRBJ2-1; d_gene: TRBD1; abundance: once; CDR3nt: TGCAGCGTGGGACAGGGGGCCATCGATGAGCAGTTCTTC; CDR3aa: CSVGQGAIDEQFF
v_gene: TRBV2; len: 16; j_gene: TRBJ1-5; d_gene: -; abundance: -; CDR3nt: TGTGCCAGCAGTGATCGAGGAGCAGGGGGCAATCAGCCCCAGCATTTT; CDR3aa: CASSDRGAGGNQPQHF
v_gene: TRBV7-6; len: 13; j_gene: TRBJ1-2; d_gene: -; abundance: -; CDR3nt: TGTGCCAGCAGCTCCGATGTTAGCTATGGCTACACCTTC; CDR3aa: CASSSDVSYGYTF
v_gene: TRBV5-1; len: 15; j_gene: TRBJ2-5; d_gene: TRBD1; abundance: -; CDR3nt: TGCGCCAGCAGCTCCGCGGGACAGGCCGGGGAGACCCAGTACTTC; CDR3aa: CASSSAGQAGETQYF
v_gene: TRBV5-1; len: 15; j_gene: TRBJ2-7; d_gene: -; abundance: -; CDR3nt: TGCGCCAGCAGCTTGCGGCATGGGAGGCCCTACGAGCAGTACTTC; CDR3aa: CASSLRHGRPYEQYF
v_gene: TRBV28; len: 16; j_gene: TRBJ2-1; d_gene: -; abundance: -; CDR3nt: TGTGCCAGCAGCCCCCTTCTGGCGGGCGCCAACAATGAGCAGTTCTTC; CDR3aa: CASSPLLAGANNEQFF
v_gene: TRBV5-4; len: 14; j_gene: TRBJ1-2; d_gene: -; abundance: -; CDR3nt: TGTGCCAGCAGCGCCGCGGGGACTAACTATGGCTACACCTTC; CDR3aa: CASSAAGTNYGYTF
v_gene: TRBV6-6; len: 14; j_gene: TRBJ2-5; d_gene: -; abundance: -; CDR3nt: TGTGCCAGCAGTCGCCGGGATCTCAAAGAGACCCAGTACTTC; CDR3aa: CASSRRDLKETQYF
v_gene: TRBV5-4; len: 15; j_gene: TRBJ1-2; d_gene: -; abundance: -; CDR3nt: TGTGCCAGCAGCTTGAACACACCCTCTAACTATGGCTACACCTTC; CDR3aa: CASSLNTPSNYGYTF
v_gene: TRBV27; len: 14; j_gene: TRBJ2-3; d_gene: -; abundance: -; CDR3nt: TGTGCCAGCAGTTTGGGACTGGTGACAGATACGCAGTATTTT; CDR3aa: CASSLGLVTDTQYF
v_gene: TRBV9; len: 14; j_gene: TRBJ2-1; d_gene: -; abundance: once; CDR3nt: TGTGCCAGCAGCGTAAGGGGGGGGTACAATGAGCAGTTCTTC; CDR3aa: CASSVRGGYNEQFF
v_gene: TRBV19; len: 14; j_gene: TRBJ2-5; d_gene: TRBD2; abundance: -; CDR3nt: TGTGCCAGTAGTGTACTAGCGGCCGAAGAGACCCAGTACTTC; CDR3aa: CASSVLAAEETQYF
v_gene: TRBV12-5; len: 13; j_gene: TRBJ1-5; d_gene: -; abundance: -; CDR3nt: TGTGCTAGTGGTTCTCTAACGTTTGAGCCCCAGCATTTT; CDR3aa: CASGSLTFEPQHF
v_gene: TRBV7-9; len: 15; j_gene: TRBJ1-2; d_gene: -; abundance: once; CDR3nt: TGTGCCAGCAGCTTACAGCGTCACTCTAACTATGGCTACACCTTC; CDR3aa: CASSLQRHSNYGYTF
v_gene: TRBV7-8; len: 15; j_gene: TRBJ1-1; d_gene: -; abundance: -; CDR3nt: TGTGCCAGCAGCCTAAAGACGTGGGCGAACACTGAAGCTTTCTTT; CDR3aa: CASSLKTWANTEAFF
v_gene: TRBV7-3; len: 20; j_gene: TRBJ2-6; d_gene: TRBD1; abundance: -; CDR3nt: TGTGCCAGCAGCTTAAGGCTGGACAGGGGACGGGGGTCTGGGGCCAACGTCCTGACTTTC; CDR3aa: CASSLRLDRGRGSGANVLTF
v_gene: TRBV4-1; len: 15; j_gene: TRBJ1-5; d_gene: TRBD1; abundance: -; CDR3nt: TGCGCCAGCAGCCAAGAACAGGGGTGGAATCAGCCCCAGCATTTT; CDR3aa: CASSQEQGWNQPQHF
v_gene: TRBV18; len: 12; j_gene: TRBJ2-7; d_gene: -; abundance: -; CDR3nt: TGTGCCAGCTCACCGGGAGACTACGAGCAGTACTTC; CDR3aa: CASSPGDYEQYF
v_gene: TRBV14; len: 16; j_gene: TRBJ2-3; d_gene: -; abundance: -; CDR3nt: TGTGCCAGCAGCCTCTGGTCCGGGGGAAATACAGATACGCAGTATTTT; CDR3aa: CASSLWSGGNTDTQYF
v_gene: TRBV19; len: 14; j_gene: TRBJ2-7; d_gene: TRBD2; abundance: -; CDR3nt: TGTGCCAGTAGTATGTCTAGCGGCTCCTACGAGCAGTACTTC; CDR3aa: CASSMSSGSYEQYF
v_gene: TRBV27; len: 17; j_gene: TRBJ1-2; d_gene: -; abundance: -; CDR3nt: TGTGCCAGCAGTTCCGACCTGCCGACAGGAATCAACTATGGCTACACCTTC; CDR3aa: CASSSDLPTGINYGYTF
v_gene: TRBV5-5; len: 17; j_gene: TRBJ2-7; d_gene: -; abundance: -; CDR3nt: TGTGCCAGCAGCTTGTGGCAGGGCCTCGGCCTCTCCTACGAGCAGTACTTC; CDR3aa: CASSLWQGLGLSYEQYF
v_gene: TRBV30; len: 14; j_gene: TRBJ2-1; d_gene: -; abundance: -; CDR3nt: TGTGCCTGGAGTAAGGACAGCGACTACAATGAGCAGTTCTTC; CDR3aa: CAWSKDSDYNEQFF
v_gene: TRBV29-1; len: 14; j_gene: TRBJ2-7; d_gene: TRBD2; abundance: -; CDR3nt: TGCAGCGTGTCTGGACTAGCGGGAGGATACGAGCAGTACTTC; CDR3aa: CSVSGLAGGYEQYF
v_gene: TRBV5-4; len: 16; j_gene: TRBJ2-7; d_gene: TRBD2; abundance: -; CDR3nt: TGTGCCAGCAGCTTGCGGCTAGCGGGAGGGAAGTACGAGCAGTACTTC; CDR3aa: CASSLRLAGGKYEQYF
v_gene: TRBV7-9; len: 17; j_gene: TRBJ2-2; d_gene: TRBD2; abundance: -; CDR3nt: TGTGCCATCCAGGGGACCGGACTAGCGGGAGTTGTCGGGGAGCTGTTTTTT; CDR3aa: CAIQGTGLAGVVGELFF
v_gene: TRBV30; len: 13; j_gene: TRBJ2-3; d_gene: -; abundance: -; CDR3nt: TGTGCCTGGAGCGAATTCGAACGGGGTACGCAGTATTTT; CDR3aa: CAWSEFERGTQYF
v_gene: TRBV6-5; len: 13; j_gene: TRBJ2-5; d_gene: -; abundance: once; CDR3nt: TGTGCCAGCAAGGGGCTCTACCAAGAGACCCAGTACTTC; CDR3aa: CASKGLYQETQYF
v_gene: TRBV7-9; len: 12; j_gene: TRBJ1-5; d_gene: -; abundance: once; CDR3nt: TGTGCCAGCGGGGAGGACGATCAGCCCCAGCATTTT; CDR3aa: CASGEDDQPQHF
v_gene: TRBV11-3; len: 12; j_gene: TRBJ1-2; d_gene: TRBD1; abundance: -; CDR3nt: TGTGCCAGCAGCCGTCAGGGGGCCGGCTACACCTTC; CDR3aa: CASSRQGAGYTF
v_gene: TRBV5-4; len: 14; j_gene: TRBJ2-3; d_gene: -; abundance: -; CDR3nt: TGTGCCAGCAGCGGTGGGCAGGGTCCAGATACGCAGTATTTT; CDR3aa: CASSGGQGPDTQYF
v_gene: TRBV6-5; len: 15; j_gene: TRBJ2-6; d_gene: TRBD1; abundance: -; CDR3nt: TGTGCCAGCAGTGGACAGGTCTCTGGGGCCAACGTCCTGACTTTC; CDR3aa: CASSGQVSGANVLTF
v_gene: TRBV19; len: 15; j_gene: TRBJ2-7; d_gene: TRBD1; abundance: -; CDR3nt: TGTGCCAGTAGTTCCGGGACAGGGGCCCGGTATGGGCCGTACTTC; CDR3aa: CASSSGTGARYGPYF
v_gene: TRBV30; len: 12; j_gene: TRBJ1-6; d_gene: -; abundance: -; CDR3nt: TGTGCCTGGAGTGGTGGCTATTCACCCCTCCACTTT; CDR3aa: CAWSGGYSPLHF
v_gene: TRBV27; len: 18; j_gene: TRBJ1-2; d_gene: -; abundance: -; CDR3nt: TGTGCCAGCAGTTTATATTTTCAATCAACAGGGAGTTACTATGGCTACACCTTC; CDR3aa: CASSLYFQSTGSYYGYTF
v_gene: TRBV5-1; len: 15; j_gene: TRBJ1-1; d_gene: -; abundance: once; CDR3nt: TGCGCCAGCAGCTTTGACAGAACTGCGAACACTGAAGCTTTCTTT; CDR3aa: CASSFDRTANTEAFF
v_gene: TRBV28; len: 13; j_gene: TRBJ1-2; d_gene: TRBD1; abundance: -; CDR3nt: TGTGCCACCAACCTCCGGGACAGGGAGCGCTACACCTTC; CDR3aa: CATNLRDRERYTF
v_gene: TRBV6-1; len: 13; j_gene: TRBJ2-6; d_gene: -; abundance: -; CDR3nt: TGTGCCAGCAGTGCGGCTGGGGCCAACGTCCTGACTTTC; CDR3aa: CASSAAGANVLTF